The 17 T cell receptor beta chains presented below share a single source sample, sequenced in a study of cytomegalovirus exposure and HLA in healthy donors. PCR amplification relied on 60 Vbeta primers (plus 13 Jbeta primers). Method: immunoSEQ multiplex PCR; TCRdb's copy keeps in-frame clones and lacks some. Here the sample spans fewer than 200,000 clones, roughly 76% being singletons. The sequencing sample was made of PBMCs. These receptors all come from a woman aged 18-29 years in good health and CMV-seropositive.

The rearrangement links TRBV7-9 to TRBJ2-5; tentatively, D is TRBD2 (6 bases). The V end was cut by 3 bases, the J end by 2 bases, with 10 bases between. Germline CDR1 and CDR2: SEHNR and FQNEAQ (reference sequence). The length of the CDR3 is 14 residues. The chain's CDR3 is CASSFGLSQETQYF. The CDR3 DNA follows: TGTGCCAGCAGCTTCGGACTATCGCAAGAGACCCAGTACTTC.

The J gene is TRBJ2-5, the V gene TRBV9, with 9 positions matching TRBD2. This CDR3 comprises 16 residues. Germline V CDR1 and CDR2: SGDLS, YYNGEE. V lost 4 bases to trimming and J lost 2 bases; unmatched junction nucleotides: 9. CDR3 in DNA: TGTGCCAGCAGCCTTCCGGGACTAGCAGATCAAGAGACCCAGTACTTC. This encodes CASSLPGLADQETQYF.

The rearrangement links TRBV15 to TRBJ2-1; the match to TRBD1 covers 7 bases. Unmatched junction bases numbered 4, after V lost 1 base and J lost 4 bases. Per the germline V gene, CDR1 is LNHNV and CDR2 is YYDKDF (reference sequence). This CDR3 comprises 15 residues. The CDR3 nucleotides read TGTGCCACCAGCAGAGGGGACAGATCTTACAATGAGCAGTTCTTC. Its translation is CATSRGDRSYNEQFF.

CDR3 nucleotides: TGTGCCAGCAGTCACGGTCCGGACAGGAGGGATAACTATGGCTACACCTTC. Translation: CASSHGPDRRDNYGYTF. The J gene is TRBJ1-2, the V gene TRBV28, with TRBD1 identical over 7 bases. The ends lost 5 bases at V and 1 base at J; junction bases unmatched: 13. Germline V gene data show CDR1 as MDHEN and CDR2 as SYDVKM. The CDR3 sequence is 17 residues long.

The CDR3 nucleotides read TGTGCCAGCAGGGGACAGTTCCAAGGGGACACTGAAGCTTTCTTT. Amino acid sequence: CASRGQFQGDTEAFF. J is TRBJ1-1 and V is TRBV6-1; TRBD1 aligns across 7 bases. The CDR3 sequence is 15 residues long. Losses at the gene ends were 6 bases for V and 3 bases for J; bases not matched to a gene: 10. From germline, CDR1 is MNHNS and CDR2 SASEGT.

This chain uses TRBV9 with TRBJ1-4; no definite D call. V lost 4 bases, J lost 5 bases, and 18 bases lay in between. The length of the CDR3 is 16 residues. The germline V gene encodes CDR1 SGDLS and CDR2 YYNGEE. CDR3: CASSPLPAELNEKLFF. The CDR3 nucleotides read TGTGCCAGCAGCCCTCTCCCTGCGGAACTAAATGAAAAACTGTTTTTT.

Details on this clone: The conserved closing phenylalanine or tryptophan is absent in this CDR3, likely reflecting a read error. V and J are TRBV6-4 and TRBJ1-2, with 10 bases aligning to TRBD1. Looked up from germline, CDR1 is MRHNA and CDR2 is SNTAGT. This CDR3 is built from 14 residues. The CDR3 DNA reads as TGTGGGCAGCTTAGGGACAGGGGAAATCATGGCTACACCCTC. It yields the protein CGQLRDRGNHGYTL.

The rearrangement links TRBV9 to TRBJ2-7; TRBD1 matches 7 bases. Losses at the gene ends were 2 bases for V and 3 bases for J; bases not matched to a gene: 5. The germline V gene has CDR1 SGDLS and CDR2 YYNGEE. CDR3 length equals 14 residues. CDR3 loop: CASSVRGTDYEQYF. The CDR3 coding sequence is TGTGCCAGCAGCGTCCGTGGGACAGACTACGAGCAGTACTTC.

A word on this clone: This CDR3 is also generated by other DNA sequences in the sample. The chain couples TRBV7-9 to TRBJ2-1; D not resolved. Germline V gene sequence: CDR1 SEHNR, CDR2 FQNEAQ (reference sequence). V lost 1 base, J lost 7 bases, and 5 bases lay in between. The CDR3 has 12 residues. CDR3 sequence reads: CASSLGANEQFF. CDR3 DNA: TGTGCCAGCAGCTTAGGGGCGAATGAGCAGTTCTTC.

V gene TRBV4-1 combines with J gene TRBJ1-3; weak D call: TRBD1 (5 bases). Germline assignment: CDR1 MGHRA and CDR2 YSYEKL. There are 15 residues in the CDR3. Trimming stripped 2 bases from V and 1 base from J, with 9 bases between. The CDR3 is CASSQQGLSGNTIYF. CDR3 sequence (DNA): TGCGCCAGCAGCCAACAGGGCTTATCTGGAAACACCATATATTTT.

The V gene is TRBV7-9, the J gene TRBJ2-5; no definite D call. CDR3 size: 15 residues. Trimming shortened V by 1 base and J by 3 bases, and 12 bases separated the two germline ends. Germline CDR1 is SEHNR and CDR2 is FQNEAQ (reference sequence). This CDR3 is CASSLGPRIEETQYF. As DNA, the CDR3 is TGTGCCAGCAGCTTAGGTCCCAGGATAGAAGAGACCCAGTACTTC.

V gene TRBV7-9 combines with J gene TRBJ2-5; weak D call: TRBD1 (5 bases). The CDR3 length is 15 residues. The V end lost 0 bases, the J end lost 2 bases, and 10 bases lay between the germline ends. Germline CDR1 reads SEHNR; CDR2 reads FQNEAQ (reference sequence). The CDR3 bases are TGTGCCAGCAGCTTAGCCAGGACACCACAAGAGACCCAGTACTTC. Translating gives CASSLARTPQETQYF.

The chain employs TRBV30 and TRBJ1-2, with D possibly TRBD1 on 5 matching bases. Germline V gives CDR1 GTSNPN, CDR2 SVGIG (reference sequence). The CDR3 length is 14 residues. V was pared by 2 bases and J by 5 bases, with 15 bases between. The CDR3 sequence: CAWSPPVQGYGYTF. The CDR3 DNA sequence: TGTGCCTGGAGTCCCCCGGTCCAGGGATATGGCTACACCTTC.

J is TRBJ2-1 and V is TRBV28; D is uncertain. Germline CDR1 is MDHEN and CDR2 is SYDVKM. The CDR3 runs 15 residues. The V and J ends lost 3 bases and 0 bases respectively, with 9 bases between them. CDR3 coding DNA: TGTGCCAGCAGTTTTGTACGGAGCTCCTACAATGAGCAGTTCTTC. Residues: CASSFVRSSYNEQFF. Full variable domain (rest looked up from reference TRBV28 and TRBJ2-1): DVKVTQSSRYLVKRTGEKVFLECVQDMDHENMFWYRQDPGLGLRLIYFSYDVKMKEKGDIPEGYSVSREKKERFSLILESASTNQTSMYLCASSFVRSSYNEQFFGPGTRLTVL.

This CDR3 reads CASSSGTSGGSWETQYF. The CDR3 DNA follows: TGTGCCAGCAGCTCCGGGACTAGCGGGGGATCTTGGGAGACCCAGTACTTC. The rearrangement links TRBV5-4 to TRBJ2-5; 14 bases are a match to TRBD2. Germline V gene sequence: CDR1 SGHNT, CDR2 YYREEE (reference sequence). Trimming took 3 bases from V and 5 from J; bases not matched to a gene: 9. This CDR3 spans 17 amino acids.

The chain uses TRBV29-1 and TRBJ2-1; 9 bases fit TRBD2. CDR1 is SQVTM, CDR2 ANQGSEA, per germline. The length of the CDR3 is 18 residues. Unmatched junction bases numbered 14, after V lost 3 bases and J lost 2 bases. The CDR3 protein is CSVERSASGALTYNEQFF. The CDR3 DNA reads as TGCAGCGTTGAGCGAAGTGCTAGCGGGGCCCTTACCTACAATGAGCAGTTCTTC.

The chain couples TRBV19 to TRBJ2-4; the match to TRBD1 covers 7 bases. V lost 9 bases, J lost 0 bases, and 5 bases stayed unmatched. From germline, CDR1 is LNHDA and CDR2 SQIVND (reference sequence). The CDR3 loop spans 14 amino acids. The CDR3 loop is CASGTVLAKNIQYF. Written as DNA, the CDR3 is TGTGCCAGCGGGACAGTTCTAGCCAAAAACATTCAGTACTTC.